The sequence of this T cell receptor beta chain was determined in a study of cytomegalovirus exposure and HLA in healthy donors. The study's findings and limits: Earlier findings revealed that most TCR beta V segments proved productive either about 87% or about 30% of the time. Across HLA loci, a later analysis found differing TCR association rates, with DRB1 most and HLA-C fewest.

This clone was counted once. The antigen is undetermined. PCR was performed using 60 Vbeta and 13 Jbeta primers. Sequenced by immunoSEQ multiplex PCR; TCRdb stores in-frame clones only, minus some. The sample contains 65,000 to 75,000 clones, 65% to 70% of which appear only once. From germline, CDR1 is SGHAT and CDR2 FQNNGV. CDR3 size: 14 residues. Trimming removed 8 bases at V and 0 bases at J, with 12 bases between. The chain has TRBV11-2 and TRBJ2-3; D possibly corresponds to TRBD2 (6 bases). Sequenced material: PBMCs. This sequence was found in a man in his forties or fifties in good health and CMV-seropositive. CDR3 amino acids: CASGRGTSTDTQYF. The DNA for the CDR3 is TGTGCCAGCGGCCGGGGGACTAGCACAGATACGCAGTATTTT. Combining the CDR3 with reference TRBV11-2 and TRBJ2-3 gives the whole variable domain EAGVAQSPRYKIIEKRQSVAFWCNPISGHATLYWYQQILGQGPKLLIQFQNNGVVDDSQLPKDRFSAERLKGVDSTLKIQPAKLEDSAVYLCASGRGTSTDTQYFGPGTRLTVL.